Listed below are T cell receptor beta chains from one sample, sequenced in a study of CD8 T cells in ankylosing spondylitis. Using its own MiXCR run on the 5' RACE reads, TCRdb lists one record per CDR3 protein. The profile shows 100,000 to 150,000 distinct CDR3 sequences, about a tenth of them singletons. The sequenced material came from blood, either unsorted or a sorted T cell fraction (not recorded which). The receptors were gathered from a male donor with ankylosing spondylitis or in good health (not recorded which). Both conserved end residues are part of each CDR3. Each record gives: D gene, J gene, clone size, V gene, CDR3 protein, CDR3 DNA. A D gene is named only where the DNA matches it firmly. Not every row has a clone size; where given, it reads once, few, many or a size class.

>TRBD1|TRBJ1-6|many|TRBV5-1
CASSLGDSNSPLHF
TGCGCCAGCAGCTTGGGGGACAGTAATTCACCCCTCCACTTT
>TRBD2|TRBJ2-1|many|TRBV20-1
CSASSGRTYNEQFF
TGCAGTGCCAGTAGCGGGCGAACCTACAATGAGCAGTTCTTC
>-|TRBJ2-1|many|TRBV5-1
CASSLALDNEQFF
TGCGCCAGCAGCTTGGCCCTGGACAATGAGCAGTTCTTC
>-|TRBJ2-2|-|TRBV20-1
CSARDRHPRTGELFF
TGCAGTGCTAGAGATCGACACCCTCGAACCGGGGAGCTGTTTTTC
>TRBD2|TRBJ2-1|few|TRBV20-1
CSARDPWTSGSYNEQFF
TGCAGTGCTAGAGATCCGTGGACTAGCGGCTCCTACAATGAGCAGTTCTTC
>-|TRBJ2-2|-|TRBV9
CASRRGTGELFF
TGTGCCAGCAGACGGGGGACCGGGGAGCTGTTTTTT
>-|TRBJ2-2|many|TRBV4-1
CASSQASLGSTGELFF
TGCGCCAGCAGCCAAGCCTCACTAGGGAGCACCGGGGAGCTGTTTTTT
>-|TRBJ1-6|many|TRBV7-2
CGTSFYNSPLHF
TGTGGAACAAGTTTCTATAATTCACCCCTCCACTTT
>-|TRBJ2-3|-|TRBV5-1
CASSLQASADTQYF
TGCGCCAGCAGCTTACAAGCGAGTGCAGATACGCAGTATTTC
>TRBD2|TRBJ2-1|many|TRBV7-9
CASIPQAGGGNEQFF
TGTGCCAGCATACCCCAGGCGGGAGGGGGCAATGAGCAGTTCTTC
>-|TRBJ2-7|many|TRBV6-2/TRBV6-3
CASRGTASYEQYF
TGTGCCAGCAGAGGGACGGCTTCCTACGAGCAGTACTTC
>-|TRBJ2-5|-|TRBV6-5
CASSYPPERYQETQYF
TGTGCCAGCAGTTACCCTCCTGAGAGGTACCAAGAGACCCAGTACTTC
>-|TRBJ2-7|many|TRBV4-3
CASSQDSSPSYEQYF
TGCGCCAGCAGCCAAGATAGCAGTCCCTCCTACGAGCAGTACTTC
>TRBD1|TRBJ1-1|many|TRBV5-1
CASRPGQGNTEAFF
TGCGCCAGCAGACCCGGACAGGGGAACACTGAAGCTTTCTTT
>-|TRBJ2-3|many|TRBV12-3/TRBV12-4
CASSLVNTDTQYF
TGTGCCAGCAGTTTAGTTAACACAGATACGCAGTATTTT
>TRBD2|TRBJ2-1|-|TRBV5-1
CASSSGGESYNEQFF
TGCGCCAGCAGCTCTGGGGGGGAGTCCTACAATGAGCAGTTCTTC
>-|TRBJ1-6|many|TRBV20-1
CSASWGEFKALNSPLHF
TGCAGTGCTAGTTGGGGGGAGTTTAAGGCGCTAAATTCACCCCTCCACTTT
>-|TRBJ2-5|many|TRBV7-2
CASSLLALDRETQYF
TGTGCCAGCAGCTTACTCGCGCTCGATAGGGAGACCCAGTACTTC
>-|TRBJ2-2|many|TRBV11-1
CASSPSGTGELFF
TGTGCCAGCAGCCCCTCGGGAACCGGGGAGCTGTTTTTT
>TRBD1|TRBJ2-7|few|TRBV5-5
CASRYPGQGALTSYEQYF
TGTGCCAGCAGATACCCGGGACAGGGGGCCCTGACCAGTTACGAGCAGTACTTC
>-|TRBJ2-2|many|TRBV6-2/TRBV6-3
CASTQYTGELFF
TGTGCCAGCACCCAATACACCGGGGAGCTGTTTTTT
>TRBD2|TRBJ2-2|many|TRBV4-2
CASSHLTSGTSGTGELFF
TGTGCCAGCAGCCACTTGACATCCGGGACTAGCGGCACCGGGGAGCTGTTTTTT
>-|TRBJ1-5|many|TRBV28
CASSHRQDPNQPQHF
TGTGCCAGCAGCCACCGACAGGATCCAAATCAGCCCCAGCATTTT
>TRBD2|TRBJ2-7|few|TRBV12-3/TRBV12-4
CASSFRSSGSYEQYF
TGTGCCAGCAGTTTCAGGTCTAGCGGATCCTACGAGCAGTACTTC
>TRBD2|TRBJ2-1|-|TRBV28
CASSIRLAGRKINEQFF
TGTGCCAGCAGTATCCGACTAGCGGGCCGTAAGATCAATGAGCAGTTCTTC
>TRBD2|TRBJ2-3|-|TRBV30
CAWSGVAGFTDTQYF
TGTGCCTGGAGTGGGGTAGCGGGTTTCACAGATACGCAGTATTTT
>-|TRBJ2-1|many|TRBV29-1
CSVEGGPPDFNEQFF
TGCAGCGTTGAAGGGGGACCTCCGGACTTTAATGAGCAGTTCTTC
>-|TRBJ2-5|many|TRBV6-6
CASSTGETQYF
TGTGCCAGCAGCACTGGAGAGACCCAGTACTTC
>TRBD2|TRBJ2-1|few|TRBV7-9
CASSLGLASSYNEQFF
TGTGCCAGCAGCTTAGGACTAGCGAGCTCCTACAATGAGCAGTTCTTC
>TRBD1|TRBJ2-3|few|TRBV6-2/TRBV6-3
CASSYSGTGYSVLSTDTQYF
TGTGCCAGCAGTTACTCCGGGACAGGGTATTCAGTTCTTAGCACAGATACGCAGTATTTT
>-|TRBJ2-3|many|TRBV5-1
CATARGDTQYF
TGCGCCACCGCCCGAGGGGATACGCAGTATTTT
>-|TRBJ1-1|many|TRBV28
CASSLQDPNTEAFF
TGTGCCAGCAGTTTACAGGATCCGAACACTGAAGCTTTCTTT
>TRBD2|TRBJ2-7|many|TRBV20-1
CSARGTSGLLYEQYF
TGCAGTGCTAGGGGGACTAGCGGACTTTTGTACGAGCAGTACTTC
>-|TRBJ2-7|few|TRBV3-1
CASSSRIYEQYF
TGTGCCAGCAGCTCCAGGATTTACGAGCAGTACTTC
>-|TRBJ2-1|many|TRBV20-1
CSAVGPSYNEQFF
TGCAGTGCCGTGGGGCCGAGCTACAATGAGCAGTTCTTC
>TRBD1|TRBJ1-2|many|TRBV29-1
CSVEAGQGINGYTF
TGCAGCGTTGAAGCAGGACAGGGGATTAATGGCTACACCTTC
>TRBD1|TRBJ2-1|many|TRBV2
CASRGRTGRYNEQFF
TGTGCCAGCAGAGGTAGGACAGGGAGGTACAATGAGCAGTTCTTC
>-|TRBJ1-1|-|TRBV20-1
CSARVYNSNTEAFF
TGCAGTGCTAGAGTATACAACTCGAACACTGAAGCTTTCTTT
>TRBD1|TRBJ2-3|many|TRBV7-8
CASSRSDRTDTQYF
TGTGCCAGCAGCCGCTCGGACAGGACAGATACGCAGTATTTT
>TRBD2|TRBJ2-5|many|TRBV4-3
CASSQATSGPFQETQYF
TGCGCCAGCAGCCAAGCTACTAGCGGGCCCTTCCAAGAGACCCAGTACTTC
>-|TRBJ2-3|-|TRBV7-8
CASGPGEARTGTDTQYF
TGTGCCAGCGGTCCCGGGGAAGCGAGAACCGGCACAGATACGCAGTATTTT
>TRBD2|TRBJ2-1|few|TRBV29-1
CSVEERGLRHEQFF
TGCAGCGTTGAAGAGCGGGGACTAAGACATGAGCAGTTCTTC
>TRBD2|TRBJ2-5|-|TRBV6-5
CASSLAGGPRETQYF
TGTGCCAGCAGCCTAGCGGGAGGGCCCCGAGAGACCCAGTACTTC
>-|TRBJ2-1|-|TRBV5-1
CASSLEGAGNEQFF
TGCGCCAGCAGCTTGGAAGGTGCCGGGAATGAGCAGTTCTTC
>TRBD2|TRBJ2-5|few|TRBV28
CASRAGGRETQYF
TGTGCCAGCAGGGCGGGAGGGAGGGAGACCCAGTACTTC
>TRBD1|TRBJ2-7|many|TRBV27
CATPGQVVEQYF
TGTGCCACCCCGGGACAGGTTGTCGAGCAGTACTTC
>TRBD2|TRBJ2-2|many|TRBV7-2
CASSLRLAGVTGELFF
TGTGCCAGCAGCTTAAGACTAGCGGGAGTCACCGGGGAGCTGTTTTTT
>TRBD1|TRBJ2-3|many|TRBV29-1
CSVVDRGRTDTQYF
TGCAGCGTTGTTGACAGGGGGCGCACAGATACGCAGTATTTT
>-|TRBJ2-1|many|TRBV20-1
CSARDRIRIREQFF
TGCAGTGCTAGAGATAGGATTCGAATACGGGAGCAGTTCTTC
>-|TRBJ2-1|many|TRBV6-1
CASQNLLVVREQFF
TGTGCCAGTCAAAACCTACTAGTCGTCCGTGAGCAGTTCTTC
>TRBD2|TRBJ2-1|many|TRBV7-9
CASSSSAGGSYNEQFF
TGTGCCAGCAGCTCTTCCGCGGGGGGCTCCTACAATGAGCAGTTCTTC
>TRBD2|TRBJ2-3|few|TRBV20-1
CSAISGGTDTQYF
TGCAGTGCTATTAGCGGGGGCACAGATACGCAGTATTTT